These T cell receptor beta chains were read from a single sample in a study of blood T cell repertoires in COVID-19. TCRdb keeps only in-frame clones here, not all; method: immunoSEQ multiplex PCR. The sample holds fewer than 110,000 clones, 87% seen once. Sequenced input: peripheral blood. These receptors were taken from a human donor in a cohort sampled during active COVID-19. Both conserved end residues are part of each CDR3. D genes are given only for firm matches. Where a row states a size, it is once, few, many or the class of an expanded clone; other rows omit it.

TRBJ2-1 TRBD1 TRBV19 NA 13 TGTGCCAGTAGTAGGACGACAGGGTTTGAGCAGTTCTTC CASSRTTGFEQFF
TRBJ2-5 NA TRBV2 NA 13 TGTGCCGCGCGACGTAGTGCGGAAGAGACCCAGTACTTC CAARRSAEETQYF
TRBJ1-2 NA TRBV2 few 15 TGTGCCAGCAGTGGGGGGAGGGGACCTAACTATGGCTACACCTTC CASSGGRGPNYGYTF
TRBJ2-7 TRBD2 TRBV6-5 NA 14 TGTGCCAGCAGAGGGGTTGGCGGGAGAATCGAGCAGTACTTC CASRGVGGRIEQYF
TRBJ1-2 NA TRBV7-9 NA 13 TGTGCCAGCAGTTTTGACAGAAACTATGGCTACACCTTC CASSFDRNYGYTF
TRBJ1-1 NA TRBV9 NA 15 TGTGCCAGCAGCGGTCGGCAGGGGCAGAACACTGAAGCTTTCTTT CASSGRQGQNTEAFF
TRBJ2-3 NA TRBV3-1/TRBV3-2 NA 14 TGTGCCAGCAGCCACCAGTCTAGCACAGATACGCAGTATTTT CASSHQSSTDTQYF
TRBJ2-1 NA TRBV11-3 once 13 TGTGCCAGCAGCTTAATCGGAGTTGGTGAGCAGTTCTTC CASSLIGVGEQFF
TRBJ2-5 TRBD2 TRBV2 NA 14 TGTGCCAGCAGTATAGCGGGGGGCCAAGAGACCCAGTACTTC CASSIAGGQETQYF
TRBJ2-7 TRBD1 TRBV9 few 14 TGTGCCAGCAGCGACGGACAGGGGGCCAACGAGCAGTACTTC CASSDGQGANEQYF
TRBJ1-5 NA TRBV18 NA 13 TGTGCCAGCTCACAGGGTCCGGGGTGGCCCCAGCATTTT CASSQGPGWPQHF
TRBJ1-6 NA TRBV27 NA 16 TGTGCCAGCAGTCCCCTTATAGAAGGGGCAAGTTCACCCCTCCACTTT CASSPLIEGASSPLHF
TRBJ2-7 NA TRBV2 few 14 TGTGCCAGCAGTGGAATCGTTACGTCGAGGGAGCAGTACTTC CASSGIVTSREQYF
TRBJ2-2 NA TRBV7-9 few 16 TGTGCCAACCCCCTATTGGGGGGATCGAACACCGGGGAGCTGTTTTTT CANPLLGGSNTGELFF
TRBJ2-7 NA TRBV4-1 NA 16 TGCGCCAGCAGCCATCTGGGCGGGACGAGCTCCTACGAGCAGTACTTC CASSHLGGTSSYEQYF
TRBJ2-2 NA TRBV11-2 NA 16 TGTGCCAGCAGCCCCCGGACAGCCGCGAACACCGGGGAGCTGTTTTTT CASSPRTAANTGELFF
TRBJ1-2 TRBD1 TRBV18 few 13 TGTGCCAGCTCACCAGAAGGACAGGGACACTACACCTTC CASSPEGQGHYTF
TRBJ2-3 NA TRBV24-1 NA 16 TGTGCCACCAGGCCCGGGACTGGGGCTGGCACAGATACGCAGTATTTT CATRPGTGAGTDTQYF
TRBJ1-2 NA TRBV28 NA 14 TGTGCCAGCAGTTTAATGGCGCAGGGCTACGGCTACACCTTC CASSLMAQGYGYTF
TRBJ2-3 TRBD2 TRBV24-1 NA 16 TGTGCCACCAGTGACCTAGCGGGAGGGCCTGTAGATACGCAGTATTTT CATSDLAGGPVDTQYF
TRBJ1-1 TRBD1 TRBV9 NA 13 TGTGCCAGCAGCACAGGACAGGCCACTGAAGCTTTCTTT CASSTGQATEAFF
TRBJ1-2 NA TRBV3-1/TRBV3-2 few 13 TGTGCCAGCAGCCAAAGAGGGTACTATGGCTACACCTTC CASSQRGYYGYTF
TRBJ2-5 NA TRBV5-1 NA 17 TGCGCCAGCAGCTTGGTTGGCGGCGGGGAATATGAAGAGACCCAGTACTTC CASSLVGGGEYEETQYF
TRBJ1-2 TRBD1 TRBV18 NA 15 TGTGCCAGCTCACCGTTACCGCGACAGGGAAGTGGCTACACCTTC CASSPLPRQGSGYTF
TRBJ1-2 NA TRBV5-4 NA 14 TGTGCCAGCAGCTTTAGGGGCAGCTACTATGGCTACACCTTC CASSFRGSYYGYTF
TRBJ2-1 NA TRBV28 NA 13 TGTGCCAGCAGGCAACAGGGAAAAGATGAGCAGTTCTTC CASRQQGKDEQFF
TRBJ2-1 TRBD1 TRBV10-2 once 14 TGCGCCAGCGGTAAACAGGGGGCGGGCAATGAGCAGTTCTTC CASGKQGAGNEQFF
TRBJ2-3 NA TRBV29-1 NA 11 TGCAGCGCCACACAGGGCAAACCGCAGTATTTT CSATQGKPQYF
TRBJ2-7 TRBD2 TRBV5-5 few 15 TGTGCCAGCAGCTTAGACCCAGCGGGATACTACGAGCAGTACTTC CASSLDPAGYYEQYF
TRBJ1-1 NA TRBV28 NA 17 TGTGCCAGCAGTCCTTCTGAGGGGCAGAGCAGGGGCACTGAAGCTTTCTTT CASSPSEGQSRGTEAFF
TRBJ2-3 TRBD2 TRBV6-5 few 16 TGTGCCAGCAGTTACGTAGCGGGGACCGGCACAGATACGCAGTATTTT CASSYVAGTGTDTQYF
TRBJ2-5 NA TRBV18 few 15 TGTGCCAGCTCACCAGCCTCCGGGACTCGGGAGACCCAGTACTTC CASSPASGTRETQYF
TRBJ2-1 NA TRBV27 NA 20 TGTGCCAGCAGTTTATCGTTGGGCGACAGCACACTAAGCTCCTACAATGAGCAGTTCTTC CASSLSLGDSTLSSYNEQFF
TRBJ2-3 TRBD2 TRBV6-2/TRBV6-3 NA 17 TGTGCCAGCAGCCGTAGCGGGGGGGCTCGTAGCACAGATACGCAGTATTTT CASSRSGGARSTDTQYF
TRBJ2-5 NA TRBV6-5 once 15 TGTGCCAGCAGGGGGCCAGGGCCTCGGGGGGAGACCCAGTACTTC CASRGPGPRGETQYF
TRBJ1-1 TRBD1 TRBV7-9 once 13 TGTGCCAGCAGCGCCGACAGGGACGCTGAAGCTTTCTTT CASSADRDAEAFF
TRBJ2-5 TRBD1 TRBV4-1 NA 16 TGCGCCAGCAGCCAAACGGACAGGGGGCGACTAGAGACCCAGTACTTC CASSQTDRGRLETQYF
TRBJ1-6 NA TRBV6-6 NA 15 TGTGCCAGCACCACCGGTCGACAGGTGTCGCCACCCCTCCACTTT CASTTGRQVSPPLHF
TRBJ1-4 TRBD1 TRBV6-2/TRBV6-3 NA 24 TGTGCCAGCAGCCGACCGCCGGACAGGGCGTACAAAAATGAAAATCGTGGGCTGCAAGAAAAACTGTTTTTT CASSRPPDRAYKNENRGLQEKLFF